This section outlines one T cell receptor (beta chain) sequence together with its context. No antigen is known for it. The time point here: newly diagnosed GD, antithyroid drugs for less than 3 months. PBMCs provided the RNA from which the TCR library was made. The sample comes from a study of regulatory T cells in long-lasting Graves disease. CDR3 regions were amplified by Arm-PCR using iRepertoire HTBI primers to build TCR beta libraries. TCRdb reanalysed the multiplex PCR reads using MiXCR and keeps one entry per CDR3 protein. The sample comprises about 610,000 distinct CDR3 sequences, 15% to 20% of which are singletons, and 12% rests with the top ten. CDR1 is KGHDR and CDR2 is SFDVKD in the germline V gene. There are 13 residues in the CDR3. Trimming stripped 6 bases from V and 6 bases from J, with 12 bases between. Whole-study findings and limits: Fewer public clonotypes were shared by new patients (966) than by persistent patients (2,741). Only a small sample size was used, which may have cut accuracy.

These same data were also listed under a study on T cells in Graves' hyperthyroidism and ophthalmopathy. That investigation notes: Ophthalmopathy was identified by the model a median about 6.4 months ahead of onset.

The TCR was taken from a man between 18 and 35 years old with Graves disease. The starting material was peripheral blood mononuclear cells (PBMCs), obtained at new diagnosis, from a patient treated with antithyroid drugs. V gene TRBV24-1 combines with J gene TRBJ2-3, with a possible D match to TRBD2 (6 bases). The CDR3 loop is CATSRRAGDTQYF. The DNA for the CDR3 is TGTGCCACCAGTAGGAGGGCAGGGGATACGCAGTATTTT.